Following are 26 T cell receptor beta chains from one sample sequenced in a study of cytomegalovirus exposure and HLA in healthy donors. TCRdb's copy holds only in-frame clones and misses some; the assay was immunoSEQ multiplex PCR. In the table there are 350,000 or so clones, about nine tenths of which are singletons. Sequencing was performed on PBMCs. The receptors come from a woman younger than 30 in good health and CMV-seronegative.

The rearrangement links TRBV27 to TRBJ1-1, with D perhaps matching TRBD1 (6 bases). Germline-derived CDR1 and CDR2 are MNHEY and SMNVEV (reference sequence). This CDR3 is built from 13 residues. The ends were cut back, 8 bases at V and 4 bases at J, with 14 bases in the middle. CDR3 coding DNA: TGTGCCAGCGGTACAGGGCTTGGCACTGAAGCTTTCTTT. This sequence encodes CASGTGLGTEAFF.

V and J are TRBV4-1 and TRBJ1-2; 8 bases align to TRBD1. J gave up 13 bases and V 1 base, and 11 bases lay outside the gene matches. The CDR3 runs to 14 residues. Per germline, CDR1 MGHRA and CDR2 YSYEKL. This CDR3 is CASSQAGTGDVGTF. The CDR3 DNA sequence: TGCGCCAGCAGCCAAGCCGGGACAGGCGACGTTGGCACCTTC.

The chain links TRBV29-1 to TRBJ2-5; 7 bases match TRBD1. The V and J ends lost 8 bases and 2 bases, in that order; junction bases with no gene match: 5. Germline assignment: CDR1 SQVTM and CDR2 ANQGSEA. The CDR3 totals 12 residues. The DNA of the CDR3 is TGCAGCACTGGGACAGCTCAAGAGACCCAGTACTTC. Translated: CSTGTAQETQYF.

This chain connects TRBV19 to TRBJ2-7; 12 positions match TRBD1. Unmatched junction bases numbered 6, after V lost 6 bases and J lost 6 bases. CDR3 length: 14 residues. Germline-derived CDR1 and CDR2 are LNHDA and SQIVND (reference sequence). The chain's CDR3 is CASSLGTGGREQYF. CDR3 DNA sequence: TGTGCCAGTAGCCTCGGGACAGGGGGCCGCGAGCAGTACTTC. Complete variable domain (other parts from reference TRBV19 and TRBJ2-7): DGGITQSPKYLFRKEGQNVTLSCEQNLNHDAMYWYRQDPGQGLRLIYYSQIVNDFQKGDIAEGYSVSREKKESFPLTVTSAQKNPTAFYLCASSLGTGGREQYFGPGTRLTVT.

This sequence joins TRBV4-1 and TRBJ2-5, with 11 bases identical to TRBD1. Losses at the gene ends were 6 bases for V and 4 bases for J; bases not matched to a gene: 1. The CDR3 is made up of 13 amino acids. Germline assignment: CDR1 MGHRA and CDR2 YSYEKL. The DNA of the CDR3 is TGCGCCAGCAGGGACAGGGGGCGAGAGACCCAGTACTTC. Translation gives CASRDRGRETQYF.

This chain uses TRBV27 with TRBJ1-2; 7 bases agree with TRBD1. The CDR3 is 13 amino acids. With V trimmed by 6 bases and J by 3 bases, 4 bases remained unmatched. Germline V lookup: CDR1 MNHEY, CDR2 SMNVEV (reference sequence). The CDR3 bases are TGTGCCAGCAGGTTGGGGACAGACTATGGCTACACCTTC. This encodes CASRLGTDYGYTF.

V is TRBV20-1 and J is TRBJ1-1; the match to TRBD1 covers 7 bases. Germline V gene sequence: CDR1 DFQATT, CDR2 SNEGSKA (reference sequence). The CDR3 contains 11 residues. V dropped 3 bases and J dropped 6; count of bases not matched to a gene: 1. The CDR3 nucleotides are TGCAGTGCTAGTCAGGGGGCTGAAGCTTTCTTT. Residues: CSASQGAEAFF.

The CDR3 DNA is TGTGCCAGCAGTTTCTCGAACTATGGCTACACCTTC. Translated: CASSFSNYGYTF. The chain uses TRBV28 and TRBJ1-2; D remains ambiguous. Trimming took off 3 bases at V and 2 bases at J, with 4 bases between the two ends. CDR3 length: 12 amino acids. Germline V lookup: CDR1 MDHEN, CDR2 SYDVKM.

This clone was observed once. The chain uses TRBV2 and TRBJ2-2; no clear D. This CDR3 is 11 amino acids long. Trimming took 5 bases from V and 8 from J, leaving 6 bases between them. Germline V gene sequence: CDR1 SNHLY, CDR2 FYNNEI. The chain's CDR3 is CASSLQGELFF. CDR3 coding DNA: TGTGCCAGCAGTTTACAGGGGGAGCTGTTTTTT.

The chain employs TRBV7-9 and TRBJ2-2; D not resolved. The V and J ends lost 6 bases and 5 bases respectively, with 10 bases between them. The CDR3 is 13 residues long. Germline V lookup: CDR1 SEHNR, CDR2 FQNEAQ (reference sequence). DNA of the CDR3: TGTGCCAGCAGTCTAGAGGCGACCGGGGAGCTGTTTTTT. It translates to CASSLEATGELFF. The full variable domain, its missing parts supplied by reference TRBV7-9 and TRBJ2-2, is DTGVSQNPRHKITKRGQNVTFRCDPISEHNRLYWYRQTLGQGPEFLTYFQNEAQLEKSRLLSDRFSAERPKGSFSTLEIQRTEQGDSAMYLCASSLEATGELFFGEGSRLTVL.

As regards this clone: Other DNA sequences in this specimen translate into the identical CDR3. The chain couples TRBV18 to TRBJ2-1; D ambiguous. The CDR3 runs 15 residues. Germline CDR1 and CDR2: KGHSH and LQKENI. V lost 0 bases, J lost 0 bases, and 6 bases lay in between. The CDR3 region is CASSPPGSSYNEQFF. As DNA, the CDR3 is TGTGCCAGCTCACCACCGGGCAGCTCCTACAATGAGCAGTTCTTC.

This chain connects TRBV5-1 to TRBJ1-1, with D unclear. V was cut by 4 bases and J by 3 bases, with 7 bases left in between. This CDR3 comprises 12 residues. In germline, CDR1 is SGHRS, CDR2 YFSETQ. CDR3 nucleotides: TGCGCCAGCAGCCTAGAGCACACTGAAGCTTTCTTT. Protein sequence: CASSLEHTEAFF.

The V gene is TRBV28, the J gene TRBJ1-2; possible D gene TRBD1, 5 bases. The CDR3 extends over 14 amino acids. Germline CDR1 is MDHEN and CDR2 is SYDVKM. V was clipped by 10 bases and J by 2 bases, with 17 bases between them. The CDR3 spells CATKTGDLNYGYTF. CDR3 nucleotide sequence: TGTGCCACCAAAACAGGTGACCTGAACTATGGCTACACCTTC.

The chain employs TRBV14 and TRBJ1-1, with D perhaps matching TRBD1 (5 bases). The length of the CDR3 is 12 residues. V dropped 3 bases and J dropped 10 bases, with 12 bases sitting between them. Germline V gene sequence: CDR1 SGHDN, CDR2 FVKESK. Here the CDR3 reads CASSQGLGRAFF. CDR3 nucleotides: TGTGCCAGCAGCCAGGGCCTGGGGCGAGCTTTCTTT.

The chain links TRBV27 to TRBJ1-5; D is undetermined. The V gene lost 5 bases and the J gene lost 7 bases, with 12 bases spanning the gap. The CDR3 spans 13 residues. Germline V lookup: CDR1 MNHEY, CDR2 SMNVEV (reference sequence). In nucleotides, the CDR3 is TGTGCCAGCAGTAGACCAGGCGAACAGCCCCAGCATTTT. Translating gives CASSRPGEQPQHF.

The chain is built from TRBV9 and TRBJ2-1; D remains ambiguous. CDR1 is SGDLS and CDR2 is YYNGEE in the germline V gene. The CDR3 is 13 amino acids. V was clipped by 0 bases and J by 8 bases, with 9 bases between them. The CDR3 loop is CASSVGPPDEQFF. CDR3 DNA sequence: TGTGCCAGCAGCGTAGGGCCTCCCGATGAGCAGTTCTTC.

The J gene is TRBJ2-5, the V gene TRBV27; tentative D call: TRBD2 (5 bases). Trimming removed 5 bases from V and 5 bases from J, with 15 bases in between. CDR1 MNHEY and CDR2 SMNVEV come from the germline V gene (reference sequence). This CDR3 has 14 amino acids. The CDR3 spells CASSPLDPGETQYF. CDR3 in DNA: TGTGCCAGCAGTCCCTTGGACCCGGGGGAGACCCAGTACTTC.

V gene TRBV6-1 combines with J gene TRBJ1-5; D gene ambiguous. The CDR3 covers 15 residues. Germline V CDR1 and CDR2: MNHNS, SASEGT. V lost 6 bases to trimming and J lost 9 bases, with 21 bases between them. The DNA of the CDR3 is TGTGCCAGCAGGACGGGTTTCCAGCCCATCGGGCCCCAGCATTTT. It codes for CASRTGFQPIGPQHF.

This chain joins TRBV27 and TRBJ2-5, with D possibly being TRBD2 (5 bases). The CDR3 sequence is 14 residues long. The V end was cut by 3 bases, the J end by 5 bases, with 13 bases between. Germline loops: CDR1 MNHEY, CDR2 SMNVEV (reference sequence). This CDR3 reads CASSLGAGWETQYF. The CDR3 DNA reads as TGTGCCAGCAGTTTGGGAGCCGGGTGGGAGACCCAGTACTTC.

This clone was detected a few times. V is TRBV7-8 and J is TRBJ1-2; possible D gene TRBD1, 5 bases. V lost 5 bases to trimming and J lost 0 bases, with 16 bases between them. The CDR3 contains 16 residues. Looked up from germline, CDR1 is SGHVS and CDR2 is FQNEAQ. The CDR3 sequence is CASSRNPDSTNYGYTF. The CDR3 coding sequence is TGTGCCAGCAGCCGAAACCCAGACAGTACTAACTATGGCTACACCTTC.

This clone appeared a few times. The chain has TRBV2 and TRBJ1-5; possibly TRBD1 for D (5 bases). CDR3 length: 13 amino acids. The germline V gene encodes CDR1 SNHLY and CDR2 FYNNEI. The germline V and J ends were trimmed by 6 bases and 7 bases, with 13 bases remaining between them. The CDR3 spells CASRTDIRQPQHF. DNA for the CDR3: TGTGCCAGCAGGACAGATATAAGGCAGCCCCAGCATTTT.

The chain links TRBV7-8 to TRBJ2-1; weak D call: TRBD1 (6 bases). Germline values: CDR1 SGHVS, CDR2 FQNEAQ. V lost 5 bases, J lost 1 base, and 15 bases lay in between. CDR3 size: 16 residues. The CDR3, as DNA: TGTGCCAGCAGCATATACAGGGTAGGGTCCTACAATGAGCAGTTCTTC. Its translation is CASSIYRVGSYNEQFF.

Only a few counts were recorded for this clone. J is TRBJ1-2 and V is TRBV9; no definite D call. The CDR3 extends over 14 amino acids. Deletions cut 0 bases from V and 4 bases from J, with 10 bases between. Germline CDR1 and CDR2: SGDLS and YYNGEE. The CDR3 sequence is CASSVEGGFYGYTF. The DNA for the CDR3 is TGTGCCAGCAGCGTAGAGGGAGGATTCTATGGCTACACCTTC.

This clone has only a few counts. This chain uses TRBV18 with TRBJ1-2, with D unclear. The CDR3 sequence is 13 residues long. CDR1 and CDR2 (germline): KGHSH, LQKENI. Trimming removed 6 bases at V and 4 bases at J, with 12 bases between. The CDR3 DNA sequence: TGTGCCAGCTCGCCTGACGGGATCTATGGCTACACCTTC. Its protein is CASSPDGIYGYTF.

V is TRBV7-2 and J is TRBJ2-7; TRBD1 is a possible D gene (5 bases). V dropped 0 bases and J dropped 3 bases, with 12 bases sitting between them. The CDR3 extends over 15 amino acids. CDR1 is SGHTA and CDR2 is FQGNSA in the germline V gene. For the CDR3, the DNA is TGTGCCAGCAGCTTAGCGTGGGGCCCAGGCTACGAGCAGTACTTC. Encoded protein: CASSLAWGPGYEQYF.

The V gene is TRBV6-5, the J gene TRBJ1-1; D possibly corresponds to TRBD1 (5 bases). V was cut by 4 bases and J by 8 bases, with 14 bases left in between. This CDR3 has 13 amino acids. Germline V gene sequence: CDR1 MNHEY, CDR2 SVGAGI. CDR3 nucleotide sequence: TGTGCCAGCAGTTTAGCAGGGTTGGGCGAAGCTTTCTTT. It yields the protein CASSLAGLGEAFF.